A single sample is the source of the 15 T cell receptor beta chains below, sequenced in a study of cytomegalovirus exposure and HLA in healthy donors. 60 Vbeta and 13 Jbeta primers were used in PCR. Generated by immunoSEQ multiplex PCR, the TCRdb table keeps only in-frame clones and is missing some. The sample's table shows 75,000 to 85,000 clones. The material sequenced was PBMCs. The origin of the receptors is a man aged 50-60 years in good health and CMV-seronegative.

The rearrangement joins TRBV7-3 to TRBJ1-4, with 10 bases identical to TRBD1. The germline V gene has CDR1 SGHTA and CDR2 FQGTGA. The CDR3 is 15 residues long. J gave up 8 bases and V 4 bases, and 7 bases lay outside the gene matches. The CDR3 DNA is TGTGCCAGCAGCTCCCGACAGGGGGCTAGGGAAAAACTGTTTTTT. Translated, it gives CASSSRQGAREKLFF. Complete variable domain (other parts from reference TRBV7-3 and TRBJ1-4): GAGVSQTPSNKVTEKGKYVELRCDPISGHTALYWYRQSLGQGPEFLIYFQGTGAADDSGLPNDRFFAVRPEGSVSTLKIQRTERGDSAVYLCASSSRQGAREKLFFGSGTQLSVL.

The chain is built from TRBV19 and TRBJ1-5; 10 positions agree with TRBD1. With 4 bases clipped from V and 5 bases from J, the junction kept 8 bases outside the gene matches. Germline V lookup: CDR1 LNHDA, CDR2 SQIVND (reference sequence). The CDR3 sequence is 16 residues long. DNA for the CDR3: TGTGCCAGTAGTACAACCGGTGGGACAGGGGATCAGCCCCAGCATTTT. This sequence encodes CASSTTGGTGDQPQHF.

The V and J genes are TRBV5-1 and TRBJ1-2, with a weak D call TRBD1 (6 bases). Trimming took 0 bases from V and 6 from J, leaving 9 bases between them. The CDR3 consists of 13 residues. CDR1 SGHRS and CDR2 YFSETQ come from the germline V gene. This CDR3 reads CASSLAGANGYTF. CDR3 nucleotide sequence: TGCGCCAGCAGCTTGGCAGGGGCTAATGGCTACACCTTC.

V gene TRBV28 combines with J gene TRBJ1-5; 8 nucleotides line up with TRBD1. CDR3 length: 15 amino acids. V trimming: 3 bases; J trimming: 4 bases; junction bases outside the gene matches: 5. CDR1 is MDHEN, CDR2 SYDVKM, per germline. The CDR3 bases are TGTGCCAGCAGTTTTTCCGGACAGGGAAATCAGCCCCAGCATTTT. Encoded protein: CASSFSGQGNQPQHF.

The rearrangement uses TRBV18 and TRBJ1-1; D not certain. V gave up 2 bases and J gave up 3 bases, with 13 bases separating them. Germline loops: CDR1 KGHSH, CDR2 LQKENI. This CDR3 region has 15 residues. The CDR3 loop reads CASSPRRVAYTEAFF. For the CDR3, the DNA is TGTGCCAGCTCACCAAGGAGGGTGGCTTACACTGAAGCTTTCTTT.

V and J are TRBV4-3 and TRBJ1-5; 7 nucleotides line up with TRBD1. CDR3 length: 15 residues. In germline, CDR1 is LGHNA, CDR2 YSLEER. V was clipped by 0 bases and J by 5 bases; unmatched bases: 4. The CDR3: CASSQERDSYQPQHF. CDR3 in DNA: TGCGCCAGCAGCCAAGAACGGGACAGTTATCAGCCCCAGCATTTT.

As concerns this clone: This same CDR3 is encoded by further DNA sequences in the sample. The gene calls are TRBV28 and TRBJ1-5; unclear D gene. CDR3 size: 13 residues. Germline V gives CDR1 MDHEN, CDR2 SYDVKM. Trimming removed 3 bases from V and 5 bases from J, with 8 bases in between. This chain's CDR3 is CASSFSIDQPQHF. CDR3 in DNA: TGTGCCAGCAGTTTTAGTATAGATCAGCCCCAGCATTTT.

CDR3 loop: CASSNLRGGDEQFF. The DNA for the CDR3 is TGTGCCAGCAGTAATCTGCGGGGGGGCGATGAGCAGTTCTTC. This sequence joins TRBV6-4 and TRBJ2-1, with 9 nucleotides matching TRBD2. The CDR3 spans 14 residues. With 5 bases clipped from V and 8 bases from J, the junction kept 7 bases outside the gene matches. CDR1 and CDR2 from the germline V gene are MRHNA and SNTAGT.

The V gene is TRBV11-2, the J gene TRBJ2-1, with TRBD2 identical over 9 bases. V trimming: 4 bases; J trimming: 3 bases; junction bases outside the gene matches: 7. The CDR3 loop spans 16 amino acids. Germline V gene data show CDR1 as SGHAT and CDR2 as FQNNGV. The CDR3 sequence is CASSSQRGANYNEQFF. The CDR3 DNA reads TGTGCCAGCAGCTCCCAGCGGGGGGCCAACTACAATGAGCAGTTCTTC.

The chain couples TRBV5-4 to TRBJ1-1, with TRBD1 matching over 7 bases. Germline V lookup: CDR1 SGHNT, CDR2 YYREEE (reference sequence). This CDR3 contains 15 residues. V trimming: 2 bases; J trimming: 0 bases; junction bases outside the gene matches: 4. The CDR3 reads CASSFNRGVNTEAFF. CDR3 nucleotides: TGTGCCAGCAGCTTTAACAGGGGAGTGAACACTGAAGCTTTCTTT.

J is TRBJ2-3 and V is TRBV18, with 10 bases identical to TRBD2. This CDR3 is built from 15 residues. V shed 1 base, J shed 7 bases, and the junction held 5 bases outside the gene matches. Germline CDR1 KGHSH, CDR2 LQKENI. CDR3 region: CASSPRAGGPYTQYF. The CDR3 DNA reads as TGTGCCAGCTCACCACGAGCGGGGGGGCCATATACGCAGTATTTT.

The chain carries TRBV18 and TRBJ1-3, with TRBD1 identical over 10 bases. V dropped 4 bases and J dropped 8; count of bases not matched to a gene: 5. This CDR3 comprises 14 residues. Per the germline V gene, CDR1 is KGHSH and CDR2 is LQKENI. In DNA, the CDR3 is TGTGCCAGCTCACTCGGGACAGGGGTGCACACCATATATTTT. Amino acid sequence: CASSLGTGVHTIYF.

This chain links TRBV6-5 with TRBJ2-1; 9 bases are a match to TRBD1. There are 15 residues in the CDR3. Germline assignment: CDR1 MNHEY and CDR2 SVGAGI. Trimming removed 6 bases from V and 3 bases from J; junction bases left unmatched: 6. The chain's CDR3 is CASRLDRGDYNEQFF. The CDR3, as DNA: TGTGCCAGCAGACTAGACAGGGGGGACTACAATGAGCAGTTCTTC.

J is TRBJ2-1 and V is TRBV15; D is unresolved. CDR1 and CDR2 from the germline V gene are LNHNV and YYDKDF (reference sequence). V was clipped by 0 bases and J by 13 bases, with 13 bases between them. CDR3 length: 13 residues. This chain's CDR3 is CATSRDQPGHQFF. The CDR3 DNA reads TGTGCCACCAGCAGAGATCAACCAGGCCACCAGTTCTTC.

The DNA for the CDR3 is TGTGCCAGCAGCTTGCCAGGGGTAAACACTGAAGCTTTCTTT. This gives the protein CASSLPGVNTEAFF. The chain combines TRBV5-6 with TRBJ1-1; perhaps TRBD1 as D (6 bases). The CDR3 extends over 14 amino acids. The V gene lost 1 base and the J gene lost 2 bases, with 9 bases spanning the gap. Per germline, CDR1 SGHDT and CDR2 YYEEEE.